This T cell receptor (beta chain) was documented in a study of cytomegalovirus exposure and HLA in healthy donors. The primer mix had 60 Vbeta and 13 Jbeta primers. Sequencing was performed with immunoSEQ multiplex PCR; in TCRdb, only in-frame clones are kept and a portion is missing. The repertoire holds some 270,000 clones, 85% to 95% seen once, with about 1.7% in the top ten. V shed 1 base, J shed 4 bases, and the junction held 7 bases outside the gene matches. Germline CDR1 reads KGHSH; CDR2 reads LQKENI. The CDR3 extends over 16 amino acids. The clonotype was recovered from a girl aged 2 to 9 in good health and CMV-seronegative. Sequencing used PBMCs. The rearrangement links TRBV18 to TRBJ2-5; 9 bases align to TRBD1. The CDR3 spells CASSPLPGQGGETQYF. The CDR3 DNA reads as TGTGCCAGCTCACCACTCCCGGGACAGGGCGGAGAGACCCAGTACTTC.